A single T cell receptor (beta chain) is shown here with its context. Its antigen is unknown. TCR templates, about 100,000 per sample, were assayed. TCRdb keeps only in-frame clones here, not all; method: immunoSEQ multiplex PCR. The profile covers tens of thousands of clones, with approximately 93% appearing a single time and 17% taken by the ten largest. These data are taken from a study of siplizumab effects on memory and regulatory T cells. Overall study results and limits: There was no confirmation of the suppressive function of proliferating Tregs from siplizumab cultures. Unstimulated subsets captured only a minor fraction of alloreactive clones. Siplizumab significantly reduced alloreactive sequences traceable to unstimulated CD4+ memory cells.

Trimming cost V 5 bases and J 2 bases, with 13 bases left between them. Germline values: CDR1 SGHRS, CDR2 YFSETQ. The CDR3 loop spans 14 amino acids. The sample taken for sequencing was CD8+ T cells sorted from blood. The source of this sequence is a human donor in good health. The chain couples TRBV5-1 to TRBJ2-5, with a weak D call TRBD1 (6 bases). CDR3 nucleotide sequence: TGCGCCAGCAGTTTTTTAGGGGGACAAGAGACCCAGTACTTC. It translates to CASSFLGGQETQYF.